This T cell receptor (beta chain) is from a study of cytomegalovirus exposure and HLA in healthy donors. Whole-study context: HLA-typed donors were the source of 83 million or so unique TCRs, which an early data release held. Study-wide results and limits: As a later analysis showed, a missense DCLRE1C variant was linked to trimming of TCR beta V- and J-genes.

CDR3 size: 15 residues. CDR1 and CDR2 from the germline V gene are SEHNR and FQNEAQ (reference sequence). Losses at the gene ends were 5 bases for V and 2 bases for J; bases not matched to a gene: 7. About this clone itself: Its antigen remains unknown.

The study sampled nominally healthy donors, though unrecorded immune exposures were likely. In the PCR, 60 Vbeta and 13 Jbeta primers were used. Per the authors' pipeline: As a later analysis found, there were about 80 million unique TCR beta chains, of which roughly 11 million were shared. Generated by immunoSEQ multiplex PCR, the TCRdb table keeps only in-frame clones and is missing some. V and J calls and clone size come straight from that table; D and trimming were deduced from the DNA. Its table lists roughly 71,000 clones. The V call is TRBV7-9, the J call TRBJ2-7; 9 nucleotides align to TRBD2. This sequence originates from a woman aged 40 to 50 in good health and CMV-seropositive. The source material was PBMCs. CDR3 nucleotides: TGTGCCAGCAGCGCCACCTTAGCGGGAGCCTACGAGCAGTACTTC. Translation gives CASSATLAGAYEQYF.